A single sample is the source of the 14 T cell receptor beta chains below, sequenced in a study of cytomegalovirus exposure and HLA in healthy donors (dated by TCRdb to 2017 to 2019). Libraries were built with the immunoSEQ multiplex PCR assay. For the multiplex PCR, a mixture combining 60 forward primers for TCR Vbeta segments and 13 reverse primers for TCR Jbeta segments was used. TCRdb provides this immuneACCESS table in a form limited to in-frame rearrangements. Some clones are lacking; in checked studies, under half of them reflect an unresolved V gene, and why the rest are absent is not known. Across this sample there are around 86,000 clones, with about three quarters seen only once. The ten largest account for 5.5% to 7.5% of the sample. The specimen sequenced was PBMCs. All receptors come from a female donor in good health and CMV-seronegative.

The J gene is TRBJ2-3, the V gene TRBV7-9; TRBD1 aligns across 9 bases. Germline values: CDR1 SEHNR, CDR2 FQNEAQ (reference sequence). V lost 1 base and J lost 3; bases outside the gene matches: 2. This CDR3 has 15 amino acids. CDR3 region: CASSLEGTGTDTQYF. The CDR3, as DNA: TGTGCCAGCAGCTTAGAGGGGACAGGGACAGATACGCAGTATTTT.

This chain connects TRBV7-9 to TRBJ2-2; perhaps TRBD1 as D (6 bases). The V gene lost 5 bases and the J gene lost 4 bases, with 14 bases spanning the gap. Germline V gene lookup returns CDR1 SEHNR and CDR2 FQNEAQ (reference sequence). The CDR3 is made up of 15 amino acids. The CDR3 DNA follows: TGTGCCAGCAGCGGAAACTTCAGGGGCACCGGGGAGCTGTTTTTT. This encodes CASSGNFRGTGELFF.

The rearrangement joins TRBV27 to TRBJ2-7; 10 nucleotides match TRBD1. The CDR3 runs 19 residues. The trim removed 5 bases at V and 5 bases at J, leaving 21 bases unmatched. Germline assignment: CDR1 MNHEY and CDR2 SMNVEV (reference sequence). The CDR3, as DNA: TGTGCCAGCAGTAACCGGGACAGGGGAGGAGGGGGCCCGGTGCACGAGCAGTACTTC. Protein: CASSNRDRGGGGPVHEQYF.

J is TRBJ2-7 and V is TRBV6-5; D is possibly TRBD1 (5 bases). The CDR3 has 15 residues. With 0 bases removed from V and 3 bases from J, the gap between germline ends came to 12 bases. Germline V gene sequence: CDR1 MNHEY, CDR2 SVGAGI. CDR3 amino acids: CASSYSKAGIYEQYF. CDR3 sequence (DNA): TGTGCCAGCAGTTACTCGAAGGCAGGGATCTACGAGCAGTACTTC.

This clone was recorded a few times. The chain recombines TRBV7-6 with TRBJ2-5; 7 bases are shared with TRBD2. Germline loops: CDR1 SGHVS, CDR2 FNYEAQ. V was clipped by 1 base and J by 5 bases; unmatched bases: 13. The CDR3 runs 17 residues. DNA for the CDR3: TGTGCCAGCAGCTTAGATCTACGGGGGAGGGAGGGCGAGACCCAGTACTTC. Protein sequence: CASSLDLRGREGETQYF. Drawing the rest from reference TRBV7-6 and TRBJ2-5, the complete variable domain is GAGVSQSPRYKVTKRGQDVALRCDPISGHVSLYWYRQALGQGPEFLTYFNYEAQQDKSGLPNDRFSAERPEGSISTLTIQRTEQRDSAMYRCASSLDLRGREGETQYFGPGTRLLVL.

V usage is TRBV18 and J usage is TRBJ1-1, with TRBD1 matching over 10 bases. V lost 6 bases and J lost 1; bases outside the gene matches: 8. This CDR3 is built from 16 residues. Germline V gives CDR1 KGHSH, CDR2 LQKENI. The CDR3, as DNA: TGTGCCAGCTCTCATGGACAGGGGGAGAAGAACACTGAAGCTTTCTTT. Its protein is CASSHGQGEKNTEAFF.

The CDR3 sequence: CAISEVEGTRGGYTF. The CDR3 region has the DNA TGTGCCATCAGTGAAGTTGAAGGAACCCGGGGTGGCTACACCTTC. The chain joins TRBV10-3 to TRBJ1-2; no definite D call. Trimming stripped 3 bases from V and 7 bases from J, with 18 bases between. The CDR3 runs to 15 residues. Germline V gives CDR1 ENHRY, CDR2 SYGVKD.

On this clone: An end of the junction does not agree with germline; a read error may underlie this. The rearrangement links TRBV7-9 to TRBJ2-2; the match to TRBD2 covers 11 bases. Germline V gene data show CDR1 as SEHNR and CDR2 as FQNEAQ (reference sequence). There are 16 residues in the CDR3. The CDR3: CSSSPRPSGRTGELFF. CDR3 coding DNA: TGTTCCAGCAGCCCTAGGCCTAGCGGGAGGACCGGGGAGCTGTTTTTT.

This clone appeared a single time. The chain combines TRBV28 with TRBJ2-1; TRBD1 agrees at 10 bases. V shed 7 bases, J shed 15 bases, and the junction held 24 bases outside the gene matches. The germline V gene encodes CDR1 MDHEN and CDR2 SYDVKM. The length of the CDR3 is 17 residues. CDR3 DNA sequence: TGTGCCAGCACCACACCGGGCCCGGGACAGGGGATCGGATCGGGGTTCTTC. Translated, it gives CASTTPGPGQGIGSGFF.

The V call is TRBV6-4, the J call TRBJ1-2; 8 bases map to TRBD1. CDR3 length equals 18 residues. Per the germline V gene, CDR1 is MRHNA and CDR2 is SNTAGT. V shed 3 bases, J shed 0 bases, and the junction held 12 bases outside the gene matches. The CDR3 reads CASSDDGTGDMSNYGYTF. The DNA for the CDR3 is TGTGCCAGCAGTGATGATGGGACAGGAGACATGTCTAACTATGGCTACACCTTC.

CDR3 sequence: CASSPRGGGAGQPQHF. CDR3 in DNA: TGTGCCAGCTCACCACGAGGGGGAGGGGCCGGTCAGCCCCAGCATTTT. J is TRBJ1-5 and V is TRBV18; D perhaps matches TRBD1 (6 bases). With 1 base removed from V and 6 bases from J, the gap between germline ends came to 16 bases. The germline V gene encodes CDR1 KGHSH and CDR2 LQKENI. This CDR3 is built from 16 residues.

This clone was found a few times. The V gene is TRBV29-1, the J gene TRBJ1-1; TRBD1 aligns across 9 bases. Germline assignment: CDR1 SQVTM and CDR2 ANQGSEA. This CDR3 spans 12 amino acids. V lost 6 bases, J lost 5 bases, and 4 bases stayed unmatched. The CDR3, as DNA: TGCAGCGTCCGGGACAGGGATACTGAAGCTTTCTTT. Protein: CSVRDRDTEAFF.

This chain joins TRBV28 and TRBJ1-3; D perhaps matches TRBD1 (5 bases). The CDR3 consists of 18 residues. From germline, CDR1 is MDHEN and CDR2 SYDVKM. V was shortened by 1 base and J by 0 bases, with 16 bases between the two germline ends. Here the CDR3 reads CASSLFAGRSLSGNTIYF. In DNA form, the CDR3 reads TGTGCCAGCAGTTTATTCGCGGGACGCTCTCTCTCTGGAAACACCATATATTTT.

This clone showed up just a few times. The chain is built from TRBV6-5 and TRBJ2-2; maybe TRBD1 (6 bases). The CDR3 has 15 residues. With 6 bases removed from V and 4 bases from J, the gap between germline ends came to 15 bases. The germline V gene encodes CDR1 MNHEY and CDR2 SVGAGI. The DNA for the CDR3 is TGTGCCAGCAGGGCGGACAGCCTTTTCACCGGGGAGCTGTTTTTT. As protein: CASRADSLFTGELFF.